Listed here is a single TCR beta chain. The antigen remains undetermined. The PCR had 60 Vbeta and 13 Jbeta primers. Generated by immunoSEQ multiplex PCR, the TCRdb table keeps only in-frame clones and is missing some. The sample holds 150,000 to 180,000 clones, approximately 74% seen once. Nominal health characterized the donors when sampled, though unrecorded immune exposures were likely. The data originate from a study of cytomegalovirus exposure and HLA in healthy donors. Whole-study findings and limits: A missense variant in DCLRE1C was later tied to TCR beta V- and J-gene trimming. Roughly even sequencing depth across donors was the assumption behind the presence/absence analyses.

Deletions cut 1 base from V and 10 bases from J, with 13 bases between. Germline V gene lookup returns CDR1 SGHTA and CDR2 FQGNSA. The CDR3 consists of 13 residues. Material for sequencing was PBMCs. The chain links TRBV7-2 to TRBJ1-1; TRBD1 is a possible D gene (5 bases). The receptor comes from a man aged 25-40 years in good health and CMV-seronegative. In DNA form, the CDR3 reads TGTGCCAGCAGCTTAGTGACACCCGGGGGAGCTTTCTTT. This codes for CASSLVTPGGAFF.